Presented here are 32 T cell receptor beta chains from one specimen sequenced in a study of PD-1 blockade in classical Hodgkin lymphoma. Here immunoSEQ multiplex PCR was the method, and the copy in TCRdb shows in-frame clones only, minus some. The top ten clones hold about 22% of a sample with around 20,000 clones, 70% to 90% of them seen once. Time point in this sample: cycle 4 day 1 (C4D1), after 6 weeks of nivolumab. There was relapse after autologous stem cell transplantation in every patient, and there was variation in brentuximab vedotin exposure. The sequenced sample was peripheral blood mononuclear cells (PBMCs), obtained before the fourth cycle of nivolumab. The receptors were gathered from a human donor with classical Hodgkin lymphoma.

This sequence joins TRBV2 and TRBJ1-1; D may be TRBD1 (6 bases). The length of the CDR3 is 15 residues. Germline values: CDR1 SNHLY, CDR2 FYNNEI. V lost 0 bases and J lost 6, with 14 bases in between. CDR3 sequence (DNA): TGTGCCAGCAGTGAAGCGGTTTCGGGGGCCGCTGAAGCTTTCTTT. Translation gives CASSEAVSGAAEAFF.

This chain joins TRBV6-1 and TRBJ2-3, with 9 bases aligning to TRBD1. The length of the CDR3 is 15 residues. Germline values: CDR1 MNHNS, CDR2 SASEGT. The V and J ends lost 7 bases and 1 base, in that order; junction bases with no gene match: 6. CDR3 sequence reads: CASKDRGLGTDTQYF. CDR3 DNA sequence: TGTGCCAGCAAGGACAGGGGCCTTGGCACAGATACGCAGTATTTT.

This clone has just a few counts. The CDR3 DNA sequence: TGCGCCAGCAGAGGAGCGGGCCCCTACAATGAGCAGTTCTTC. Amino acid sequence: CASRGAGPYNEQFF. This chain joins TRBV4-1 and TRBJ2-1; tentatively, D is TRBD2 (6 bases). This CDR3 spans 14 amino acids. The germline V and J ends were trimmed by 6 bases and 2 bases, with 11 bases remaining between them. Germline V CDR1 and CDR2: MGHRA, YSYEKL.

For the CDR3, the DNA is TGTGGCGCACGGGGATGGGGCTATGGCTACACCTTC. Translating gives CGARGWGYGYTF. The gene calls are TRBV2 and TRBJ1-2; D uncertain. CDR1 SNHLY and CDR2 FYNNEI come from the germline V gene. The CDR3 loop spans 12 amino acids.

J is TRBJ2-1 and V is TRBV9, with D unresolved. CDR3 length: 11 residues. V lost 7 bases to trimming and J lost 10 bases, with 12 bases between them. Germline V lookup: CDR1 SGDLS, CDR2 YYNGEE. The CDR3 reads CASSLEAEQFF. The CDR3 DNA sequence: TGTGCCAGCTCATTAGAAGCAGAGCAGTTCTTC. The whole variable domain, remainder taken from reference TRBV9 and TRBJ2-1, is DSGVTQTPKHLITATGQRVTLRCSPRSGDLSVYWYQQSLDQGLQFLIQYYNGEERAKGNILERFSAQQFPDLHSELNLSSLELGDSALYFCASSLEAEQFFGPGTRLTVL.

The table lists this clone with a few counts. The chain joins TRBV18 to TRBJ1-4; 9 nucleotides match TRBD1. Germline assignment: CDR1 KGHSH and CDR2 LQKENI. J gave up 8 bases and V 3 bases, and 7 bases lay outside the gene matches. The CDR3 spans 15 residues. CDR3 residues: CASSPRGTGYEKLFF. CDR3 nucleotides: TGTGCCAGCTCACCCAGAGGGACAGGGTACGAAAAACTGTTTTTT.

This clone has only one observation. The chain uses TRBV11-2 and TRBJ2-2; no clear D gene. CDR3 size: 14 residues. Between the trimmed V and J ends, which lost 5 bases and 2 bases, there was a span of 9 bases. Germline V gene sequence: CDR1 SGHAT, CDR2 FQNNGV. The CDR3 protein is CASSPRQNTGELFF. CDR3 in DNA: TGTGCCAGCAGCCCCCGGCAAAACACCGGGGAGCTGTTTTTT. Using reference TRBV11-2 and TRBJ2-2 for the parts outside the CDR3, the full variable domain is EAGVAQSPRYKIIEKRQSVAFWCNPISGHATLYWYQQILGQGPKLLIQFQNNGVVDDSQLPKDRFSAERLKGVDSTLKIQPAKLEDSAVYLCASSPRQNTGELFFGEGSRLTVL.

The rearrangement joins TRBV11-2 to TRBJ1-5; maybe TRBD1 (5 bases). The CDR3 runs to 15 residues. V shed 1 base and J shed 0 bases, with 7 bases lying between them. Germline assignment: CDR1 SGHAT and CDR2 FQNNGV. The CDR3 protein is CASSLAGGSNQPQHF. The CDR3 coding sequence is TGTGCCAGCAGCTTAGCGGGGGGTAGCAATCAGCCCCAGCATTTT. Variable domain in full (rest from reference TRBV11-2 and TRBJ1-5): EAGVAQSPRYKIIEKRQSVAFWCNPISGHATLYWYQQILGQGPKLLIQFQNNGVVDDSQLPKDRFSAERLKGVDSTLKIQPAKLEDSAVYLCASSLAGGSNQPQHFGDGTRLSIL.

The V and J genes are TRBV19 and TRBJ1-3; 9 bases are a match to TRBD1. CDR3 length: 17 residues. V shed 5 bases and J 4 bases; nucleotides not matched to a gene: 12. The germline V gene has CDR1 LNHDA and CDR2 SQIVND (reference sequence). CDR3 DNA: TGTGCCAGTAGTGGCTCGAACAGGGGGCAAACGGGAAACACCATATATTTT. Translating it yields CASSGSNRGQTGNTIYF.

Judged by abundance, this clone is large. Other DNA sequences in this specimen translate into the identical CDR3. In DNA form, the CDR3 reads TGTGCCAGCAGCGCCGGGACAGGGGGCGTGTACACTGAAGCTTTCTTT. It translates to CASSAGTGGVYTEAFF. The chain employs TRBV13 and TRBJ1-1; 12 bases are shared with TRBD1. Germline V gene data show CDR1 as PRHDT and CDR2 as FYEKMQ (reference sequence). Germline trimming cut 5 bases from V and 3 bases from J; bases unmatched to any gene: 7. The CDR3 consists of 16 residues. Supplemented by reference TRBV13 and TRBJ1-1, the full variable domain reads AAGVIQSPRHLIKEKRETATLKCYPIPRHDTVYWYQQGPGQDPQFLISFYEKMQSDKGSIPDRFSAQQFSDYHSELNMSSLELGDSALYFCASSAGTGGVYTEAFFGQGTRLTVV.

This chain uses TRBV18 with TRBJ1-2, with 8 bases identical to TRBD1. Germline CDR1 KGHSH, CDR2 LQKENI. This CDR3 is 15 amino acids long. The junction had 8 bases not matched to a gene; V was cut back by 4 bases and J by 4 bases. The chain's CDR3 is CASSRAGGVIYGYTF. The CDR3 nucleotides read TGTGCCAGCTCACGGGCAGGGGGCGTGATCTATGGCTACACCTTC.

This clone is labeled large. Other DNA sequences in the same sample also yield this CDR3. V gene TRBV19 combines with J gene TRBJ1-1; no firm D call. Germline V lookup: CDR1 LNHDA, CDR2 SQIVND (reference sequence). Trimming removed 3 bases from V and 1 base from J, with 6 bases in between. The CDR3 extends over 13 amino acids. In DNA form, the CDR3 reads TGTGCCAGTAGTATGACGGCGAACACTGAAGCTTTCTTT. The encoded protein is CASSMTANTEAFF.

J is TRBJ2-6 and V is TRBV5-5; D remains unclear. V gave up 1 base and J gave up 0 bases, with 17 bases separating them. Germline assignment: CDR1 SGHKS and CDR2 YYEKEE (reference sequence). The CDR3 spans 19 residues. The DNA for the CDR3 is TGTGCCAGCAGCTTGCTCCCTGTGAGCGCGAGCTCTGGGGCCAACGTCCTGACTTTC. Translating gives CASSLLPVSASSGANVLTF.

The J gene is TRBJ2-1, the V gene TRBV4-1; 8 bases are a match to TRBD2. CDR3 length: 17 amino acids. Germline V lookup: CDR1 MGHRA, CDR2 YSYEKL. J gave up 3 bases and V 0 bases, and 7 bases lay outside the gene matches. The DNA of the CDR3 is TGCGCCAGCAGCCAAGATGACGCTAGCGGGCGCTACAATGAGCAGTTCTTC. Protein sequence: CASSQDDASGRYNEQFF.

This clone was found once. The chain carries TRBV29-1 and TRBJ2-6; tentatively, D is TRBD2 (6 bases). This CDR3 region has 15 residues. Germline V gene sequence: CDR1 SQVTM, CDR2 ANQGSEA. V was trimmed by 6 bases and J by 0 bases, leaving 12 bases between them. The DNA for the CDR3 is TGCAGCGTGAGTAGCGGAACCTCTGGGGCCAACGTCCTGACTTTC. This encodes CSVSSGTSGANVLTF.

This chain joins TRBV4-1 and TRBJ2-3; possibly TRBD1 for D (5 bases). CDR1 is MGHRA and CDR2 is YSYEKL in the germline V gene. V was clipped by 2 bases and J by 1 base, with 10 bases between them. The CDR3 has 15 amino acids. The CDR3 DNA reads TGCGCCAGCAGCCAAAGACAGTTCCGCACAGATACGCAGTATTTT. It yields the protein CASSQRQFRTDTQYF.

This chain joins TRBV6-1 and TRBJ2-3; D unresolved. The CDR3 spans 15 residues. The germline V and J ends were trimmed by 1 base and 6 bases, with 14 bases remaining between them. CDR1 MNHNS and CDR2 SASEGT come from the germline V gene. The CDR3 sequence is CASSEVRAAPDTQYF. The CDR3 DNA is TGTGCCAGCAGTGAAGTCCGTGCAGCCCCGGATACGCAGTATTTT.

The table lists this clone with a count of one. The chain employs TRBV11-2 and TRBJ2-7; D not resolved. The CDR3 runs to 11 residues. Germline assignment: CDR1 SGHAT and CDR2 FQNNGV. Trimming left V 5 bases short and J 4 bases short, with 6 bases between. The CDR3 nucleotides read TGTGCCAGCAGCCCCGCTTACGAGCAGTACTTC. Translated, it gives CASSPAYEQYF.

V is TRBV4-3 and J is TRBJ2-5; 9 bases align to TRBD1. CDR3 size: 15 residues. J gave up 2 bases and V 0 bases, and 1 base lay outside the gene matches. Per germline, CDR1 LGHNA and CDR2 YSLEER. Written as DNA, the CDR3 is TGCGCCAGCAGCCAAGAAGGGACAGGGCAAGAGACCCAGTACTTC. This gives the protein CASSQEGTGQETQYF.

This clone was detected a few times. The chain is built from TRBV9 and TRBJ2-5, with TRBD2 identical over 12 bases. CDR3 size: 16 residues. Germline CDR1 and CDR2: SGDLS and YYNGEE. V was pared by 0 bases and J by 7 bases, with 7 bases of the junction left unmatched. This CDR3 reads CASSVASSGGARTQYF. The CDR3, as DNA: TGTGCCAGCAGCGTAGCTTCTAGCGGGGGGGCTCGGACCCAGTACTTC.

This chain joins TRBV7-9 and TRBJ2-3, with a possible D match to TRBD1 (6 bases). V lost 5 bases to trimming and J lost 1 base, with 10 bases between them. CDR1 and CDR2 (germline): SEHNR, FQNEAQ (reference sequence). The CDR3 has 14 amino acids. CDR3 in DNA: TGTGCCAGCAGCGTCCCAGGGGGCACAGATACGCAGTATTTT. It encodes CASSVPGGTDTQYF.

This clone was seen more than once but under ten times. This chain links TRBV10-1 with TRBJ2-1, with D perhaps matching TRBD2 (6 bases). There are 13 residues in the CDR3. Germline CDR1 and CDR2: WNHNN and SYGVQD (reference sequence). Trimming removed 7 bases at V and 5 bases at J, with 12 bases between. This chain's CDR3 is CASTGRGNNEQFF. In nucleotides, the CDR3 is TGCGCCAGCACGGGACGGGGGAACAATGAGCAGTTCTTC.

This clone was found a few times. The chain uses TRBV5-1 and TRBJ2-7; D is perhaps TRBD2 (6 bases). The CDR3 loop spans 13 amino acids. Looked up from germline, CDR1 is SGHRS and CDR2 is YFSETQ. V lost 1 base to trimming and J lost 6 bases, with 11 bases between them. As DNA, the CDR3 is TGCGCCAGCAGCTTGATCTACGGGGGCGAGCAGTACGTC. Translating gives CASSLIYGGEQYV.

The chain employs TRBV2 and TRBJ2-1, with D possibly being TRBD1 (6 bases). This CDR3 region has 14 residues. V lost 6 bases and J lost 4, with 13 bases in between. Germline CDR1 reads SNHLY; CDR2 reads FYNNEI. This chain's CDR3 is CASSLPTGYNEQFF. As DNA, the CDR3 is TGTGCCAGCAGCCTACCGACAGGATACAATGAGCAGTTCTTC.

The chain combines TRBV6-5 with TRBJ2-1; D is unresolved. V lost 0 bases and J 2 bases, leaving 8 bases between the germline ends. Germline V CDR1 and CDR2: MNHEY, SVGAGI. CDR3 size: 15 residues. The CDR3 here is CASSYSLDPYNEQFF. The CDR3, as DNA: TGTGCCAGCAGTTACTCGCTAGATCCCTACAATGAGCAGTTCTTC.

The chain carries TRBV5-6 and TRBJ2-1; the D is unclear. The CDR3 runs 17 residues. Germline loops: CDR1 SGHDT, CDR2 YYEEEE. Trimming cost V 2 bases and J 2 bases, with 17 bases left between them. CDR3 DNA: TGTGCCAGCAGCTTAAGTCCCGACCTAGGGCCCTACAATGAGCAGTTCTTC. This translates into CASSLSPDLGPYNEQFF. The complete variable domain, with remaining parts taken from reference TRBV5-6 and TRBJ2-1, reads DAGVTQSPTHLIKTRGQQVTLRCSPKSGHDTVSWYQQALGQGPQFIFQYYEEEERQRGNFPDRFSGHQFPNYSSELNVNALLLGDSALYLCASSLSPDLGPYNEQFFGPGTRLTVL.

The genes are TRBV10-1 and TRBJ2-3; D might be TRBD1 or TRBD2, each matching 5 bases. Germline-derived CDR1 and CDR2 are WNHNN and SYGVQD (reference sequence). There are 17 residues in the CDR3. The V end lost 3 bases, the J end lost 0 bases, and 16 bases lay between the germline ends. The CDR3 DNA reads as TGCGCCAGCAGTGAATTAGGAAGGGGAGTGAGCACAGATACGCAGTATTTT. Translated: CASSELGRGVSTDTQYF.

This chain's CDR3 is CASSLGQGELNEQFF. The CDR3 nucleotides read TGTGCCAGCAGCTTAGGGCAGGGAGAGCTCAATGAGCAGTTCTTC. The gene calls are TRBV11-3 and TRBJ2-1, with D perhaps being TRBD1 or TRBD2 (5 bases each). The germline CDR1 and CDR2 sequences are SGHNT and YENEEA. The V end lost 1 base, the J end lost 6 bases, and 13 bases lay between the germline ends. The CDR3 spans 15 residues. The whole variable domain, remainder taken from reference TRBV11-3 and TRBJ2-1, is EAGVVQSPRYKIIEKKQPVAFWCNPISGHNTLYWYLQNLGQGPELLIRYENEEAVDDSQLPKDRFSAERLKGVDSTLKIQPAELGDSAVYLCASSLGQGELNEQFFGPGTRLTVL.

The chain combines TRBV28 with TRBJ2-3, with 7 bases identical to TRBD2. The V gene's germline CDR1 is MDHEN and CDR2 SYDVKM. V was pared by 8 bases and J by 6 bases, with 5 bases of the junction left unmatched. This CDR3 spans 12 amino acids. The CDR3 protein is CASGGVVDTQYF. CDR3 DNA: TGTGCCAGCGGGGGGGTCGTGGATACGCAGTATTTT.

V is TRBV11-2 and J is TRBJ1-1, with D unclear. Trimming pared 6 bases from V and 1 base from J, leaving 9 bases between. The CDR3 has 13 residues. The germline V gene encodes CDR1 SGHAT and CDR2 FQNNGV. CDR3 in amino acids: CASRSGRNTEAFF. In DNA form, the CDR3 reads TGTGCCAGCAGATCAGGACGGAACACTGAAGCTTTCTTT. Drawing the rest from reference TRBV11-2 and TRBJ1-1, the complete variable domain is EAGVAQSPRYKIIEKRQSVAFWCNPISGHATLYWYQQILGQGPKLLIQFQNNGVVDDSQLPKDRFSAERLKGVDSTLKIQPAKLEDSAVYLCASRSGRNTEAFFGQGTRLTVV.

This chain links TRBV6-1 with TRBJ2-2; D possibly corresponds to TRBD1 (6 bases). The CDR3 runs to 15 residues. The ends were cut back, 7 bases at V and 2 bases at J, with 14 bases in the middle. CDR1 is MNHNS and CDR2 is SASEGT in the germline V gene. For the CDR3, the DNA is TGTGCCAGCATACGTGACAGGTCTAACACCGGGGAGCTGTTTTTT. Translated, it gives CASIRDRSNTGELFF.

The V gene is TRBV19, the J gene TRBJ2-1; D could derive from TRBD1 or TRBD2 (5 bases each). There are 16 residues in the CDR3. CDR1 is LNHDA and CDR2 is SQIVND in the germline V gene (reference sequence). Trimming removed 4 bases from V and 0 bases from J, with 13 bases in between. The DNA for the CDR3 is TGTGCCAGTAGTAGTCGGGGCACGAGCTCCTACAATGAGCAGTTCTTC. Residues: CASSSRGTSSYNEQFF.